These 14 T cell receptor beta chains share one sample of origin, sequenced in a study of PD-1 blockade in mismatch repair-deficient tumors. Assay used: immunoSEQ multiplex PCR; TCRdb lists only in-frame clones, some missing. Of 40,000 to 60,000 clones in the sample, about 80% were seen once. Sequences were derived from peripheral blood, sampled 4 weeks after starting pembrolizumab. All receptors derive from an adult with mismatch repair-deficient cancer.

This chain connects TRBV18 to TRBJ1-2; D perhaps matches TRBD1 (5 bases). Germline V gene lookup returns CDR1 KGHSH and CDR2 LQKENI. The V end lost 3 bases, the J end lost 1 base, and 12 bases lay between the germline ends. The CDR3 runs 15 residues. CDR3 in amino acids: CASSPQIDSNYGYTF. The CDR3 DNA sequence: TGTGCCAGCTCACCTCAGATTGACAGTAACTATGGCTACACCTTC.

In its sample, this clone was seen a few times. The chain combines TRBV29-1 with TRBJ1-2, with D unclear. The ends were cut back, 8 bases at V and 4 bases at J, with 14 bases in the middle. Germline lookup yields CDR1 SQVTM and CDR2 ANQGSEA. There are 12 residues in the CDR3. CDR3 sequence: CSTNRDSYGYTF. The CDR3 DNA reads TGCAGCACAAACAGAGATTCCTATGGCTACACCTTC. Complete variable domain (other parts from reference TRBV29-1 and TRBJ1-2): SAVISQKPSRDICQRGTSLTIQCQVDSQVTMMFWYRQQPGQSLTLIATANQGSEATYESGFVIDKFPISRPNLTFSTLTVSNMSPEDSSIYLCSTNRDSYGYTFGSGTRLTVV.

CDR3 protein: CASSRTSGRDEQFF. The CDR3 bases are TGTGCCAGCAGCCGGACTAGCGGGAGAGATGAGCAGTTCTTC. The chain has TRBV7-9 and TRBJ2-1; 13 bases agree with TRBD2. The V gene end was trimmed by 5 bases and the J gene end by 8 bases; junction bases not matched to a gene: 3. This CDR3 is built from 14 residues. Germline V gives CDR1 SEHNR, CDR2 FQNEAQ (reference sequence).

The rearrangement joins TRBV7-2 to TRBJ1-2; the D is unclear. This CDR3 comprises 17 residues. Germline CDR1 and CDR2: SGHTA and FQGNSA. The V end lost 1 base, the J end lost 3 bases, and 18 bases lay between the germline ends. The CDR3 region has the DNA TGTGCCAGCAGCTTAGGATCTGGACGGAGTGGGGACTATGGCTACACCTTC. Translating it yields CASSLGSGRSGDYGYTF.

The genes are TRBV28 and TRBJ1-4; the D gene is possibly TRBD1 (5 bases). The ends were cut back, 6 bases at V and 7 bases at J, with 18 bases in the middle. The V gene's germline CDR1 is MDHEN and CDR2 SYDVKM. The CDR3 sequence is 15 residues long. The CDR3 spells CASSSVLLGGEKLFF. The CDR3 region has the DNA TGTGCCAGCAGCTCAGTCCTCCTTGGGGGTGAAAAACTGTTTTTT.

This chain uses TRBV30 with TRBJ2-2; no firm D call. Germline CDR1 GTSNPN, CDR2 SVGIG (reference sequence). This CDR3 comprises 13 residues. V lost 1 base to trimming and J lost 4 bases, with 7 bases between them. The CDR3 nucleotides are TGTGCCTGGAGTGCATCAGCCACCGGGGAGCTGTTTTTT. This translates into CAWSASATGELFF.

This chain uses TRBV14 with TRBJ2-3; no clear D. Trimming shortened V by 5 bases and J by 5 bases, and 11 bases separated the two germline ends. Germline V gene data show CDR1 as SGHDN and CDR2 as FVKESK. The CDR3 has 13 residues. In nucleotides, the CDR3 is TGTGCCAGCAGCTTGAATCCCAGAGATACGCAGTATTTT. This codes for CASSLNPRDTQYF.

DNA of the CDR3: TGTGCCAGCAGCTTAGAGGAAAGCTACACTGAAGCTTTCTTT. Translated, it gives CASSLEESYTEAFF. V is TRBV11-2 and J is TRBJ1-1, with D unclear. V lost 0 bases and J lost 3, with 8 bases in between. This CDR3 is 14 amino acids long. Germline V gives CDR1 SGHAT, CDR2 FQNNGV.

This clone came up a few times. The chain uses TRBV19 and TRBJ2-7, with a possible D match to TRBD2 (6 bases). Trimming took off 7 bases at V and 6 bases at J, with 16 bases between the two ends. Germline CDR1 and CDR2: LNHDA and SQIVND (reference sequence). There are 13 residues in the CDR3. The CDR3: CASKTAGGGEQYF. The CDR3 bases are TGTGCCAGTAAAACAGCGGGCGGAGGCGAGCAGTACTTC.

The CDR3 DNA is TGTGCCAGCAGCGCCATTGGGGGTAGGGATGGCTACACCTTC. This sequence encodes CASSAIGGRDGYTF. The V gene is TRBV7-2, the J gene TRBJ1-2; perhaps TRBD1 as D (5 bases). V lost 5 bases, J lost 6 bases, and 16 bases lay in between. In germline, CDR1 is SGHTA, CDR2 FQGNSA. The CDR3 loop spans 14 amino acids.

The chain carries TRBV19 and TRBJ2-7; TRBD2 agrees at 8 bases. The V gene end was trimmed by 4 bases and the J gene end by 3 bases; junction bases not matched to a gene: 14. The CDR3 has 17 residues. Germline CDR1 and CDR2: LNHDA and SQIVND (reference sequence). The CDR3 DNA reads TGTGCCAGTAGTACCCGCCTTGGGAGCGGGAGAGGCTACGAGCAGTACTTC. This translates into CASSTRLGSGRGYEQYF. Full variable domain (rest looked up from reference TRBV19 and TRBJ2-7): DGGITQSPKYLFRKEGQNVTLSCEQNLNHDAMYWYRQDPGQGLRLIYYSQIVNDFQKGDIAEGYSVSREKKESFPLTVTSAQKNPTAFYLCASSTRLGSGRGYEQYFGPGTRLTVT.

V and J are TRBV5-1 and TRBJ2-1, with D hard to call. This CDR3 comprises 14 residues. Trimming pared 7 bases from V and 0 bases from J, leaving 11 bases between. Germline-derived CDR1 and CDR2 are SGHRS and YFSETQ. The DNA for the CDR3 is TGCGCCAGCGGCACCGACAACTCCTACAATGAGCAGTTCTTC. Translated, it gives CASGTDNSYNEQFF.

The rearrangement uses TRBV19 and TRBJ2-2; D unclear. V was pared by 3 bases and J by 6 bases, with 14 bases between. This CDR3 comprises 15 residues. Looked up from germline, CDR1 is LNHDA and CDR2 is SQIVND (reference sequence). The CDR3 loop reads CASSISPSGAGELFF. CDR3 bases: TGTGCCAGTAGTATTTCCCCTAGTGGGGCCGGGGAGCTGTTTTTT.

The chain joins TRBV4-2 to TRBJ1-1; D remains ambiguous. The CDR3 covers 15 residues. Germline lookup yields CDR1 LGHNA and CDR2 YNFKEQ. Trimming removed 1 base at V and 0 bases at J, with 9 bases between. The CDR3 protein is CASSQGYLLNTEAFF. CDR3 coding DNA: TGTGCCAGCAGCCAAGGGTACTTACTGAACACTGAAGCTTTCTTT.